This TCR beta chain was identified during a study of shared clonotypes between healthy human individuals. Genomic DNA from unsorted samples was obtained from 70 million to 95 million PBMCs (per sample). Running of the assay took place at deep level. Measured with immunoSEQ multiplex PCR; TCRdb has only the in-frame clones, and not every one. The profile shows approximately 500,000 clones, about four fifths of them singletons. V lost 5 bases and J 4 bases, leaving 18 bases between the germline ends. The germline V gene encodes CDR1 MNHEY and CDR2 SMNVEV (reference sequence). The CDR3 totals 15 residues. Study results and caveats: The sampled material consisted only of blood, and tissue repertoires are likely to differ.

With respect to this clone: Antigen specificity is unknown.

Sequenced sample: PBMCs. This sequence was found in a woman in her forties in good health. Some clones in this sample may be carry-over from other donors' samples. V and J are TRBV27 and TRBJ2-7; tentatively, D is TRBD1 (8 bases). CDR3 DNA: TGTGCCAGCAGTACTCGACAGGGGAGGGCGTACGAGCAGTACTTC. Protein: CASSTRQGRAYEQYF.